This T cell receptor (beta chain) was documented in a study of T cells in Graves' hyperthyroidism and ophthalmopathy. Study context: Prior to any treatment, at the point of initial diagnosis, peripheral blood was collected.

This clonotype was picked up many times. Its antigen remains unknown. Findings of the study overall: Ophthalmopathy was model-predicted a median around 6.7 months pre-onset.

Diagnosis of hyperthyroidism was new in patients aged 18 to 65, and its duration was under 2 months. Patients with uncontrolled infections, other autoimmune diseases, pregnancy or lactation were excluded. Amplification of TCR beta CDR3 regions used RNA as the template. The HTBI primer set served for first-round RT-PCR of the TCR CDR3. MiXCR, run by TCRdb on the multiplex PCR reads, gives a single entry per CDR3 protein. Of approximately 370,000 distinct CDR3 sequences listed, roughly 17% are singletons. Specimen: blood. The receptor was isolated from a young woman with Graves' hyperthyroidism that later progressed to Graves' ophthalmopathy.

This chain's CDR3 is CASSHPQRAHYNEQFF. In nucleotides, the CDR3 is TGTGCCAGCAGCCACCCCCAGCGGGCACATTACAATGAGCAGTTCTTC. The rearrangement joins TRBV7-8 to TRBJ2-1; the D gene is possibly TRBD2 (6 bases). Trimming took 5 bases from V and 4 from J, leaving 18 bases between them. The CDR3 is 16 amino acids. Germline V lookup: CDR1 SGHVS, CDR2 FQNEAQ.